These 11 T cell receptor beta chains were all obtained from the same sample, sequenced in a study of blood T cell repertoires in COVID-19. Here immunoSEQ multiplex PCR was the method, and the copy in TCRdb shows in-frame clones only, minus some. The sample holds 250,000 to 300,000 clones, approximately 82% seen once. The specimen sequenced was peripheral blood. The receptors here all came from an elderly man with acute or convalescent COVID-19.

The V call is TRBV10-3, the J call TRBJ1-2, with TRBD1 matching 9 bases. With 11 bases clipped from V and 5 bases from J, the junction kept 12 bases outside the gene matches. This CDR3 has 14 residues. Germline V gene data show CDR1 as ENHRY and CDR2 as SYGVKD. CDR3: CAAGTGLLGYGYTF. CDR3 bases: TGTGCCGCTGGGACAGGGCTTTTGGGGTATGGCTACACCTTC.

In this sample, this clone turned up once. This chain links TRBV7-9 with TRBJ2-7; the D gene is possibly TRBD1 (6 bases). With 1 base removed from V and 2 bases from J, the gap between germline ends came to 6 bases. The CDR3 is made up of 13 amino acids. Germline values: CDR1 SEHNR, CDR2 FQNEAQ (reference sequence). In DNA form, the CDR3 reads TGTGCCAGCAGCTTAGAGGGGGCCTACGAGCAGTACTTC. It encodes CASSLEGAYEQYF.

V and J are TRBV5-1 and TRBJ2-5; TRBD1 agrees at 8 bases. V trimming: 2 bases; J trimming: 5 bases; junction bases outside the gene matches: 11. From germline, CDR1 is SGHRS and CDR2 YFSETQ. The CDR3 is 16 amino acids. The CDR3 DNA reads as TGCGCCAGCAGCTTAGTTGTGCAGGGGGCAGGGGAGACCCAGTACTTC. The encoded protein is CASSLVVQGAGETQYF.

The chain uses TRBV3-1 (or the pseudogene TRBV3-2) and TRBJ2-5; 7 bases are a match to TRBD2. The germline gives CDR1 LGHDT, CDR2 YNNKEL (reference sequence). This CDR3 is 18 amino acids long. With V trimmed by 4 bases and J by 3 bases, 17 bases remained unmatched. The CDR3 nucleotides are TGTGCCAGCAGCCTAACAATCGCCGCGGGAGAGGGAAAAGAGACCCAGTACTTC. Its protein product is CASSLTIAAGEGKETQYF.

The rearrangement links TRBV21-1 to TRBJ2-7; no check of the table's D call, TRBD1, against the DNA was made. TRBV21-1 is listed as a pseudogene. The length of the CDR3 is 14 residues. This chain's CDR3 is CASIGTATLCRLYF. The CDR3 nucleotides are TGTGCCAGCATCGGGACAGCCACCCTTTGCCGTTTGTACTTC.

This chain connects TRBV24-1 to TRBJ1-5, with 9 bases fitting TRBD1. This CDR3 has 15 amino acids. J lost 7 bases, V lost 3 bases, and 6 bases had no gene match. Germline CDR1 KGHDR, CDR2 SFDVKD. This chain's CDR3 is CATSDTGTGWQPQHF. In nucleotides, the CDR3 is TGTGCCACCAGTGATACCGGGACAGGGTGGCAGCCCCAGCATTTT.

This chain joins TRBV27 and TRBJ2-1, with 9 bases lining up with TRBD2. This CDR3 is 16 amino acids long. Germline assignment: CDR1 MNHEY and CDR2 SMNVEV (reference sequence). With 6 bases clipped from V and 3 bases from J, the junction kept 9 bases outside the gene matches. CDR3 loop: CASRALLAGVYNEQFF. CDR3 nucleotides: TGTGCCAGCAGAGCCCTACTAGCGGGTGTCTACAATGAGCAGTTCTTC.

The genes are TRBV28 and TRBJ1-2; 10 bases agree with TRBD1. The V gene end was trimmed by 11 bases and the J gene end by 8 bases; junction bases not matched to a gene: 8. Germline V gene data show CDR1 as MDHEN and CDR2 as SYDVKM. This CDR3 region has 12 residues. CDR3 DNA sequence: TGTGCCGGTGAGACAGGGGGCTTAGGCTACACCTTC. Translation: CAGETGGLGYTF.

J is TRBJ1-2 and V is TRBV5-1, with a tentative D call TRBD1 (6 bases). CDR3 length equals 16 residues. The germline V gene encodes CDR1 SGHRS and CDR2 YFSETQ. V lost 2 bases and J lost 3, with 17 bases in between. Here the CDR3 DNA reads TGCGCCAGCAGCTTAACCCCAGGGGACGGAGACTATGGCTACACCTTC. Residues: CASSLTPGDGDYGYTF.

J is TRBJ2-3 and V is TRBV5-6, with 7 bases fitting TRBD1. V was clipped by 4 bases and J by 1 base; unmatched bases: 6. Looked up from germline, CDR1 is SGHDT and CDR2 is YYEEEE. The CDR3 runs 15 residues. The CDR3, as DNA: TGTGCCAGCAGCGAGACAGGGAAGGGCACAGATACGCAGTATTTT. Translating it yields CASSETGKGTDTQYF. Complete variable domain (other parts from reference TRBV5-6 and TRBJ2-3): DAGVTQSPTHLIKTRGQQVTLRCSPKSGHDTVSWYQQALGQGPQFIFQYYEEEERQRGNFPDRFSGHQFPNYSSELNVNALLLGDSALYLCASSETGKGTDTQYFGPGTRLTVL.

The chain has TRBV6-5 and TRBJ1-4, with D tentatively TRBD1 (6 bases). The V end lost 2 bases, the J end lost 7 bases, and 11 bases lay between the germline ends. CDR1 and CDR2 from the germline V gene are MNHEY and SVGAGI. The CDR3 extends over 14 amino acids. The CDR3 here is CASSYKTGIEKLFF. In nucleotides, the CDR3 is TGTGCCAGCAGTTACAAAACAGGGATTGAAAAACTGTTTTTT.